Listed below are T cell receptor beta chains from one sample, sequenced in a study of T cell responses to AZD1222 COVID-19 vaccine. Sequenced by immunoSEQ multiplex PCR; TCRdb stores in-frame clones only, minus some. The sample lists about 54,000 clones, less than 90% occurring once. The source material was peripheral blood, sampled 28 days after the second AZD1222 dose. These receptors were obtained from an adult who received the AZD1222 COVID-19 vaccine. Each CDR3 is given with its conserved first and last residue. Fields, in order: D gene, clone size, V gene, J gene, CDR3 protein, CDR3 DNA. D genes are given only for firm matches. For some rows the clone size is stated as once, few or many, or as a class when expanded; others skip it.

d_gene: .; abundance: .; v_gene: TRBV21-1; j_gene: TRBJ1-2; CDR3aa: CASSKEFRGLYGYTF; CDR3nt: TGTGCCAGCAGCAAAGAGTTTCGAGGACTCTATGGCTACACCTTC
d_gene: .; abundance: .; v_gene: TRBV7-9; j_gene: TRBJ2-5; CDR3aa: CASSQSRETQYF; CDR3nt: TGTGCCAGCAGCCAGAGTCGGGAGACCCAGTACTTC
d_gene: .; abundance: .; v_gene: TRBV5-1; j_gene: TRBJ1-1; CDR3aa: CASSSGLQASAFF; CDR3nt: TGCGCCAGCAGCTCCGGGTTACAGGCTTCTGCTTTCTTT
d_gene: .; abundance: .; v_gene: TRBV5-6; j_gene: TRBJ2-3; CDR3aa: CASSFSLGADTQYF; CDR3nt: TGTGCCAGCAGCTTCTCGTTGGGGGCAGATACGCAGTATTTT
d_gene: TRBD1; abundance: .; v_gene: TRBV15; j_gene: TRBJ1-5; CDR3aa: CATSRAYQGAGQPQHF; CDR3nt: TGTGCCACCAGCAGAGCGTACCAGGGGGCAGGTCAGCCCCAGCATTTT
d_gene: TRBD1; abundance: .; v_gene: TRBV6-1; j_gene: TRBJ2-7; CDR3aa: CASSEEKGAYEQYF; CDR3nt: TGTGCCAGCAGTGAGGAAAAGGGGGCGTACGAGCAGTACTTC
d_gene: .; abundance: .; v_gene: TRBV28; j_gene: TRBJ2-2; CDR3aa: CASSLTGELFF; CDR3nt: TGTGCCAGCAGCCTTACCGGGGAGCTGTTTTTT
d_gene: .; abundance: .; v_gene: TRBV24-1; j_gene: TRBJ2-5; CDR3aa: CATSVHGQETQYF; CDR3nt: TGTGCCACCAGTGTCCACGGTCAAGAGACCCAGTACTTC
d_gene: TRBD2; abundance: .; v_gene: TRBV28; j_gene: TRBJ2-5; CDR3aa: CASRPNSGGAETQYF; CDR3nt: TGTGCCAGCAGGCCGAATAGCGGGGGGGCGGAGACCCAGTACTTC
d_gene: .; abundance: .; v_gene: TRBV6-5; j_gene: TRBJ2-1; CDR3aa: CASSRADLRGNEQFF; CDR3nt: TGTGCCAGCAGTAGAGCGGACTTAAGGGGCAATGAGCAGTTCTTC
d_gene: .; abundance: .; v_gene: TRBV2; j_gene: TRBJ1-1; CDR3aa: CASSVGTVITPAFF; CDR3nt: TGTGCCAGCAGTGTCGGGACGGTAATTACCCCAGCTTTCTTT
d_gene: TRBD1; abundance: few; v_gene: TRBV6-5; j_gene: TRBJ2-5; CDR3aa: CASSWDRGEETQYF; CDR3nt: TGTGCCAGCAGTTGGGACAGGGGCGAAGAGACCCAGTACTTC
d_gene: .; abundance: .; v_gene: TRBV11-3; j_gene: TRBJ2-1; CDR3aa: CASSLGGEQFF; CDR3nt: TGTGCCAGCAGCTTAGGGGGTGAGCAGTTCTTC
d_gene: .; abundance: .; v_gene: TRBV3-1/TRBV3-2; j_gene: TRBJ1-2; CDR3aa: CASSQDLTVYGYTF; CDR3nt: TGTGCCAGCAGCCAAGATCTGACAGTCTATGGCTACACCTTC
d_gene: .; abundance: .; v_gene: TRBV7-9; j_gene: TRBJ1-2; CDR3aa: CASSLVGHYGYTF; CDR3nt: TGTGCCAGCAGCTTAGTTGGGCACTATGGCTACACCTTC
d_gene: .; abundance: .; v_gene: TRBV21-1; j_gene: TRBJ2-2; CDR3aa: CASRVAGGPSTGELFF; CDR3nt: TGTGCCAGCAGGGTAGCGGGAGGGCCGAGCACCGGGGAGCTGTTTTTT
d_gene: .; abundance: few; v_gene: TRBV11-2; j_gene: TRBJ1-1; CDR3aa: CASSWDPEQGSTEAFF; CDR3nt: TGTGCCAGCAGCTGGGACCCGGAACAGGGATCCACTGAAGCTTTCTTT
d_gene: .; abundance: .; v_gene: TRBV5-1; j_gene: TRBJ2-2; CDR3aa: CASSLRGPDTGELFF; CDR3nt: TGCGCCAGCAGCTTGAGAGGGCCGGACACCGGGGAGCTGTTTTTT
d_gene: TRBD1; abundance: .; v_gene: TRBV5-1; j_gene: TRBJ1-1; CDR3aa: CATKGQGPMNTEAFF; CDR3nt: TGCGCCACAAAAGGACAGGGGCCAATGAACACTGAAGCTTTCTTT
d_gene: TRBD2; abundance: .; v_gene: TRBV3-1/TRBV3-2; j_gene: TRBJ2-1; CDR3aa: CASSPRRSSGGRSSYNEQFF; CDR3nt: TGTGCCAGCAGCCCGCGCAGGTCTAGCGGGGGGCGTAGCTCCTACAATGAGCAGTTCTTC
d_gene: TRBD1; abundance: .; v_gene: TRBV6-5; j_gene: TRBJ1-5; CDR3aa: CASSSTGVWINQPQHF; CDR3nt: TGTGCCAGCAGTTCGACAGGGGTTTGGATCAATCAGCCCCAGCATTTT
d_gene: TRBD1; abundance: once; v_gene: TRBV9; j_gene: TRBJ2-3; CDR3aa: CASSVGPGGQVRGTDTQYF; CDR3nt: TGTGCCAGCAGCGTTGGGCCAGGGGGACAGGTTCGGGGCACAGATACGCAGTATTTT
d_gene: TRBD2; abundance: .; v_gene: TRBV19; j_gene: TRBJ2-7; CDR3aa: CASSTDGGFYEQYF; CDR3nt: TGTGCCAGTAGTACCGACGGGGGGTTTTACGAGCAGTACTTC
d_gene: .; abundance: .; v_gene: TRBV28; j_gene: TRBJ1-5; CDR3aa: CASSSLNQPQHF; CDR3nt: TGTGCCAGCAGCTCCCTCAATCAGCCCCAGCATTTT
d_gene: .; abundance: .; v_gene: TRBV6-4; j_gene: TRBJ1-1; CDR3aa: CASKGGQNTEAFF; CDR3nt: TGTGCCAGCAAGGGTGGACAGAACACTGAAGCTTTCTTT
d_gene: TRBD1; abundance: .; v_gene: TRBV2; j_gene: TRBJ1-4; CDR3aa: CASNPLGTGLDEKLFF; CDR3nt: TGTGCCAGCAATCCCCTGGGGACAGGGTTGGATGAAAAACTGTTTTTT
d_gene: .; abundance: .; v_gene: TRBV27; j_gene: TRBJ2-1; CDR3aa: CASSYQGGQDEQFF; CDR3nt: TGTGCCAGCAGTTACCAGGGAGGCCAGGATGAGCAGTTCTTC